This TCR beta chain was identified during a study of T cells expressing NK-cell markers. Study context: Underlying the TCR beta repertoires were sorted CD3+CD56+NKG2C+, CD3+CD56+NKG2C- and CD3+CD56-NKG2C+ T cells. Within the sequenced cohort of eight donors, seven exhibited HCMV seropositivity and one was seronegative.

About this clonotype: Its target is not known.

Findings and caveats of the study: The contribution of dominant NKG2C+ clonotypes to CD8+ T cells in five to seven donors was roughly 1.0-7.5%. These same clonotypes (in several donors) also led the CD3+CD56-NKG2C+ fraction.

The CDR3 runs to 12 residues. TCRdb derives one entry per CDR3 protein from the 5' RACE reads, leaving out DNA. The table lists about 150,000 distinct CDR3 sequences. This TCR derives from a man aged 18-70 years in good health. This chain connects TRBV1 to TRBJ2-1. TRBV1 is shown as a pseudogene. The specimen sequenced was blood T cells: a sorted CD56 or NKG2C T cell subset, CD4+ or CD8+ T cells, or bulk PBMC T cells (not recorded which). This CDR3 reads CTSSSTYNEQFF.